What follows are 30 T cell receptor beta chains derived from one specimen sequenced in a study of PD-L1 blockade in urothelial cancer. The assay was immunoSEQ multiplex PCR, and TCRdb's table has in-frame clones only and misses some. The sample includes tens of thousands of clones, roughly 87% of them seen just once. This sample comprised PBMCs, obtained around atezolizumab (anti-PD-L1) treatment. All receptors come from a man between 65 and 79 years old with urothelial cancer.

V usage is TRBV6-1 and J usage is TRBJ2-1; a possible D gene is TRBD2 (5 bases). Between the trimmed V and J ends, which lost 6 bases and 5 bases, there was a span of 11 bases. This CDR3 has 13 amino acids. CDR1 is MNHNS, CDR2 SASEGT, per germline. CDR3 loop: CASRRSGNNEQFF. CDR3 bases: TGTGCCAGCAGAAGGAGCGGCAACAATGAGCAGTTCTTC.

Notes on this clone: Additional DNA sequences in this sample encode the identical CDR3. The CDR3 coding sequence is TGCGCCAGCAGCCAAGATGCGAGACTAGCGGGTGTGTACGAGCAGTACTTC. It specifies CASSQDARLAGVYEQYF. The V and J genes are TRBV4-1 and TRBJ2-7, with 10 nucleotides matching TRBD2. CDR3 length equals 17 residues. Germline values: CDR1 MGHRA, CDR2 YSYEKL. With V trimmed by 0 bases and J by 4 bases, 9 bases remained unmatched.

The genes are TRBV11-1 and TRBJ2-7; 9 nucleotides agree with TRBD2. J was trimmed by 2 bases and V by 1 base; bases with no gene match: 9. This CDR3 is built from 17 residues. CDR1 and CDR2 (germline): SGHAT, FQDESV (reference sequence). The CDR3 spells CASSLGVSSGIPYEQYF. CDR3 DNA: TGTGCCAGCAGCTTAGGAGTGTCTAGCGGGATCCCCTACGAGCAGTACTTC.

The V gene is TRBV5-4, the J gene TRBJ2-5; TRBD1 aligns across 11 bases. V trimming: 4 bases; J trimming: 5 bases; junction bases outside the gene matches: 7. This CDR3 has 15 residues. Germline loops: CDR1 SGHNT, CDR2 YYREEE (reference sequence). The DNA of the CDR3 is TGTGCCAGCAGCCTCGGACAGGGGGCAGGGGAGACCCAGTACTTC. This sequence encodes CASSLGQGAGETQYF.

V and J are TRBV7-8 and TRBJ1-5, with 8 bases lining up with TRBD1. The CDR3 spans 17 residues. Germline lookup yields CDR1 SGHVS and CDR2 FQNEAQ. V shed 5 bases and J 1 base; nucleotides not matched to a gene: 10. CDR3 region: CASSPFLTGVSNQPQHF. DNA of the CDR3: TGTGCCAGCAGCCCTTTCCTGACAGGGGTCAGCAATCAGCCCCAGCATTTT.

This clone was counted a few times. CDR3 DNA sequence: TGTGCCACCAGCAGAGGGACTAGCGGGAATGAGCAGTTCTTC. Translated, it gives CATSRGTSGNEQFF. The V call is TRBV15, the J call TRBJ2-1, with 11 bases fitting TRBD2. Per the germline V gene, CDR1 is LNHNV and CDR2 is YYDKDF (reference sequence). V shed 1 base and J 7 bases; nucleotides not matched to a gene: 0. The CDR3 is made up of 14 amino acids.

The chain links TRBV27 to TRBJ2-2, with 9 bases fitting TRBD2. The CDR3 sequence is 17 residues long. Germline trimming cut 7 bases from V and 2 bases from J; bases unmatched to any gene: 11. Germline V CDR1 and CDR2: MNHEY, SMNVEV (reference sequence). CDR3 loop: CASTSPSGRSNTGELFF. CDR3 nucleotide sequence: TGTGCCAGCACGAGTCCCAGCGGGAGGTCAAACACCGGGGAGCTGTTTTTT.

This chain links TRBV5-1 with TRBJ2-3; D is unclear. Trimming removed 1 base from V and 0 bases from J, with 9 bases in between. The CDR3 has 15 amino acids. The V gene's germline CDR1 is SGHRS and CDR2 YFSETQ. The CDR3: CASSLTTPSTDTQYF. In DNA, the CDR3 is TGCGCCAGCAGCTTGACTACGCCTAGCACAGATACGCAGTATTTT.

This chain connects TRBV27 to TRBJ1-2, with D possibly TRBD1 on 6 matching bases. The CDR3 has 17 amino acids. Germline CDR1 is MNHEY and CDR2 is SMNVEV (reference sequence). The V gene lost 7 bases and the J gene lost 4 bases, with 25 bases spanning the gap. The DNA for the CDR3 is TGTGCCAGCAAAGCACGGGCAGGGGCGATCATCTCCTATGGCTACACCTTC. Translation: CASKARAGAIISYGYTF.

This clone was observed a handful of times. This chain uses TRBV19 with TRBJ2-3; 9 bases are shared with TRBD1. From germline, CDR1 is LNHDA and CDR2 SQIVND (reference sequence). The CDR3 loop spans 13 amino acids. The ends lost 4 bases at V and 6 bases at J; junction bases unmatched: 2. CDR3 sequence reads: CASSRDREDTQYF. CDR3 sequence (DNA): TGTGCCAGTAGTAGGGACAGGGAGGATACGCAGTATTTT.

The gene calls are TRBV6-4 and TRBJ2-3, with 7 bases lining up with TRBD1. The CDR3 extends over 14 amino acids. In germline, CDR1 is MRHNA, CDR2 SNTAGT. V lost 5 bases and J lost 3; bases outside the gene matches: 5. In DNA, the CDR3 is TGTGCCAGCAGTCCCGGGACAGCAACAGATACGCAGTATTTT. It codes for CASSPGTATDTQYF.

This sequence joins TRBV12-5 and TRBJ2-1; D unresolved. CDR3 length: 12 residues. CDR1 is LGHNT, CDR2 FRNRAP, per germline. V lost 0 bases and J lost 10, with 7 bases in between. CDR3 nucleotide sequence: TGTGCTAGTGGTTTGGTCTACGGGGAGCAGTTCTTC. It is translated as CASGLVYGEQFF.

This sequence joins TRBV2 and TRBJ2-3; 7 bases are a match to TRBD2. This CDR3 has 16 amino acids. CDR1 is SNHLY, CDR2 FYNNEI, per germline. The V and J ends lost 3 bases and 2 bases, in that order; junction bases with no gene match: 8. The CDR3 bases are TGTGCCAGCAGTGATCCCAGCGGGGCCCCCACAGATACGCAGTATTTT. Translation: CASSDPSGAPTDTQYF.

The V call is TRBV4-1, the J call TRBJ2-1; D is possibly TRBD2 (5 bases). V was clipped by 4 bases and J by 10 bases, with 17 bases between them. The germline CDR1 and CDR2 sequences are MGHRA and YSYEKL. CDR3 size: 14 residues. As DNA, the CDR3 is TGCGCCAGCAGCCCCCTCACTAGTTCGGGCGAGCAGTTCTTC. Its translation is CASSPLTSSGEQFF.

The chain recombines TRBV19 with TRBJ2-2; D might be TRBD2 (7 bases). The V gene lost 7 bases and the J gene lost 3 bases, with 15 bases spanning the gap. Germline loops: CDR1 LNHDA, CDR2 SQIVND (reference sequence). The CDR3 has 15 amino acids. In DNA form, the CDR3 reads TGTGCCAGTAAAATAGGGGGGGCTGACACCGGGGAGCTGTTTTTT. Protein sequence: CASKIGGADTGELFF.

This chain connects TRBV5-1 to TRBJ1-1, with 7 nucleotides matching TRBD1. Germline V lookup: CDR1 SGHRS, CDR2 YFSETQ. The J segment lost 2 bases and the V segment lost 4 bases, leaving 5 bases of the junction unmatched. CDR3 length equals 14 residues. The CDR3 region has the DNA TGCGCCAGCAGCAACAGGGGCGACAACACTGAAGCTTTCTTT. It yields the protein CASSNRGDNTEAFF.

In DNA, the CDR3 is TGTGCCAGCAGTCGGAGCAACTATGGCTACACCTTC. This codes for CASSRSNYGYTF. This chain uses TRBV6-1 with TRBJ1-2; D is unresolved. There are 12 residues in the CDR3. Germline V CDR1 and CDR2: MNHNS, SASEGT. The V gene lost 5 bases and the J gene lost 2 bases, with 6 bases spanning the gap.

The chain carries TRBV4-2 and TRBJ1-1; D unresolved. The CDR3 has 15 amino acids. Germline-derived CDR1 and CDR2 are LGHNA and YNFKEQ. Trimming cost V 0 bases and J 1 base, with 9 bases left between them. This chain's CDR3 is CASSQEHGWNTEAFF. CDR3 DNA: TGTGCCAGCAGCCAAGAACATGGCTGGAACACTGAAGCTTTCTTT.

The rearrangement links TRBV2 to TRBJ2-5, with 11 positions matching TRBD2. CDR1 is SNHLY, CDR2 FYNNEI, per germline. The junction had 6 bases not matched to a gene; V was cut back by 4 bases and J by 2 bases. CDR3 length: 16 residues. The CDR3 loop reads CASSGLLAGGQETQYF. The CDR3 region has the DNA TGTGCCAGCAGTGGTTTGCTAGCGGGGGGACAAGAGACCCAGTACTTC.

The chain carries TRBV2 and TRBJ2-7; 9 positions agree with TRBD1. The V segment lost 6 bases and the J segment 4 bases; nucleotides outside the gene matches: 10. The CDR3 length is 15 residues. CDR1 SNHLY and CDR2 FYNNEI come from the germline V gene. The CDR3: CASRAGTGHGYEQYF. The CDR3 nucleotides are TGTGCCAGCAGAGCCGGGACAGGGCATGGGTACGAGCAGTACTTC.

This clone has a handful of counts. The chain combines TRBV27 with TRBJ1-2, with 9 bases lining up with TRBD1. CDR3 length: 15 residues. Germline CDR1 and CDR2: MNHEY and SMNVEV (reference sequence). With 5 bases clipped from V and 4 bases from J, the junction kept 8 bases outside the gene matches. The CDR3: CASSLTGGPGYGYTF. Written as DNA, the CDR3 is TGTGCCAGCAGTCTGACAGGGGGTCCCGGCTATGGCTACACCTTC.

The genes are TRBV15 and TRBJ2-3, with TRBD2 identical over 7 bases. Looked up from germline, CDR1 is LNHNV and CDR2 is YYDKDF (reference sequence). The CDR3 covers 16 residues. J was trimmed by 6 bases and V by 4 bases; bases with no gene match: 13. Here the CDR3 reads CATSTRGPRGVDTQYF. The CDR3 DNA is TGTGCCACCAGCACCCGTGGACCCCGGGGGGTGGATACGCAGTATTTT.

The chain recombines TRBV18 with TRBJ2-5, with TRBD2 matching over 9 bases. The germline V gene has CDR1 KGHSH and CDR2 LQKENI. V trimming: 1 base; J trimming: 2 bases; junction bases outside the gene matches: 2. The CDR3 is made up of 15 amino acids. As DNA, the CDR3 is TGTGCCAGCTCACCACTAGCGGGGGAGCAAGAGACCCAGTACTTC. Its protein product is CASSPLAGEQETQYF.

This clone was found once. The chain links TRBV7-9 to TRBJ1-2, with D perhaps TRBD1 (6 bases). This CDR3 is built from 13 residues. Germline lookup yields CDR1 SEHNR and CDR2 FQNEAQ (reference sequence). Trimming removed 5 bases at V and 3 bases at J, with 10 bases between. For the CDR3, the DNA is TGTGCCAGCAGCCCGACAGGAGACTATGGCTACACCTTC. This sequence encodes CASSPTGDYGYTF.

J is TRBJ2-5 and V is TRBV7-2; a possible D gene is TRBD1 (6 bases). V was clipped by 5 bases and J by 3 bases, with 19 bases between them. Germline V CDR1 and CDR2: SGHTA, FQGNSA. The CDR3 extends over 16 amino acids. CDR3 residues: CASSSRTVDSEETQYF. The CDR3 nucleotides are TGTGCCAGCAGCAGCCGGACAGTCGACTCCGAAGAGACCCAGTACTTC.

V and J are TRBV2 and TRBJ2-2; D gene uncertain. Germline CDR1 is SNHLY and CDR2 is FYNNEI. V was shortened by 7 bases and J by 1 base, with 16 bases between the two germline ends. The CDR3 is 16 amino acids. The CDR3 sequence: CASTANPAVNTGELFF. Here the CDR3 DNA reads TGTGCCAGCACGGCAAACCCGGCGGTGAACACCGGGGAGCTGTTTTTT.

There are a few counts of this clone. The rearrangement uses TRBV6-1 and TRBJ2-1, with TRBD2 identical over 9 bases. Germline V lookup: CDR1 MNHNS, CDR2 SASEGT. J gave up 4 bases and V 3 bases, and 4 bases lay outside the gene matches. This CDR3 is 15 amino acids long. CDR3 amino acids: CASSDPSGAYNEQFF. Here the CDR3 DNA reads TGTGCCAGCAGTGATCCTAGCGGGGCTTACAATGAGCAGTTCTTC.

V usage is TRBV4-2 and J usage is TRBJ2-3, with 7 nucleotides matching TRBD1. The germline V gene encodes CDR1 LGHNA and CDR2 YNFKEQ. The J segment lost 2 bases and the V segment lost 0 bases, leaving 2 bases of the junction unmatched. The CDR3 contains 15 residues. The CDR3 loop is CASSQETGSTDTQYF. The CDR3 nucleotides are TGTGCCAGCAGCCAAGAGACAGGGTCCACAGATACGCAGTATTTT.

This clone was counted only a few times. The chain employs TRBV7-2 and TRBJ2-1; 9 bases line up with TRBD2. The trim removed 1 base at V and 1 base at J, leaving 2 bases unmatched. This CDR3 has 16 residues. Germline assignment: CDR1 SGHTA and CDR2 FQGNSA. This CDR3 reads CASSLVSGRSYNEQFF. CDR3 in DNA: TGTGCCAGCAGCTTAGTTAGCGGGAGATCCTACAATGAGCAGTTCTTC.

The genes are TRBV18 and TRBJ2-2; D gene uncertain. The germline V gene has CDR1 KGHSH and CDR2 LQKENI. The CDR3 is 15 amino acids. Trimming pared 6 bases from V and 0 bases from J, leaving 11 bases between. This CDR3 is CASSPRIANTGELFF. CDR3 bases: TGTGCCAGCTCGCCAAGAATAGCGAACACCGGGGAGCTGTTTTTT.